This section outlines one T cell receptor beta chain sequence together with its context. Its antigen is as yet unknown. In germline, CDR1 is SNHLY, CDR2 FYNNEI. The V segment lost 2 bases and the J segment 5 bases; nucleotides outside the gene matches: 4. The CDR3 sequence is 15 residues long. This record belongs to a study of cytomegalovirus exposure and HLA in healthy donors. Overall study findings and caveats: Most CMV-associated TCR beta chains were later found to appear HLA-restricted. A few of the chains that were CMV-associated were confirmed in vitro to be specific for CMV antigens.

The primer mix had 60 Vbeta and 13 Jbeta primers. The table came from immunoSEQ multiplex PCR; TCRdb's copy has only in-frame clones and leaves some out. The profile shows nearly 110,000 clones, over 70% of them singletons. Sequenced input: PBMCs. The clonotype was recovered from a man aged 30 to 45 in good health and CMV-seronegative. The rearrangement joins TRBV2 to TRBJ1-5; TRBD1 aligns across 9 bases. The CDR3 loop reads CASSELGTGHQPQHF. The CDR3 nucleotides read TGTGCCAGCAGTGAACTCGGGACAGGGCATCAGCCCCAGCATTTT.